This entry concerns a single T cell receptor (beta chain). Its antigen is currently unknown. The entry originates in a study of identical twins' blood T cells. Findings and caveats of the study: Abundant TCRbeta CDR3s overlapped more between twins than with unrelated donors.

Three pairs of healthy female monozygous twins were the donors. Reared together, all three twin pairs probably met the same infectious agents and vaccines. Per germline, CDR1 SGHNT and CDR2 YENEEA. This CDR3 region has 17 residues. Deletions cut 2 bases from V and 0 bases from J, with 16 bases between. Libraries were made from RNA as TCR cDNA, using a modified protocol. MiXCR, run by TCRdb on the 5' RACE reads, gives a single entry per CDR3 protein. The table lists roughly 380,000 distinct CDR3 sequences, about 28% of them singletons, with about 6% in the top ten. The sequenced sample consisted of PBMCs. The TCR originated in a woman aged 18-50 years in good health. The V gene is TRBV11-3, the J gene TRBJ1-1; D gene unclear. CDR3 nucleotide sequence: TGTGCCAGCAGCTTATCGAGCGGTCCTAATATGAACACTGAAGCTTTCTTT. This sequence encodes CASSLSSGPNMNTEAFF.